A single sample gave rise to the 23 T cell receptor beta chains below, sequenced in a study of CD8 T cells in Susac syndrome. cDNA came from about 0.51 to 1 ug RNA primed by random hexamers. TCRdb re-derived calls from the immunoSEQ multiplex PCR reads in MiXCR, one entry per CDR3 protein. Here the sample spans 150,000 or so distinct CDR3 sequences, roughly 95% being singletons. Sequenced input: CD8+ T cells from PBMCs. The receptors here all came from a human donor with multiple sclerosis.

The chain employs TRBV27 and TRBJ2-1; 9 nucleotides line up with TRBD1. Trimming at V came to 5 bases and at J to 6 bases, leaving 5 bases not matched to a gene. The CDR3 covers 14 residues. The V gene's germline CDR1 is MNHEY and CDR2 SMNVEV (reference sequence). CDR3 amino acids: CASSPSTGGNEQFF. The DNA of the CDR3 is TGTGCCAGCAGTCCCTCGACAGGGGGCAATGAGCAGTTCTTC.

The rearrangement uses TRBV7-9 and TRBJ2-3; D unclear. CDR1 and CDR2 from the germline V gene are SEHNR and FQNEAQ (reference sequence). With 4 bases removed from V and 5 bases from J, the gap between germline ends came to 7 bases. CDR3 length: 12 residues. The CDR3 protein is CASSYFEDTQYF. In nucleotides, the CDR3 is TGTGCCAGCAGCTACTTCGAAGATACGCAGTATTTT.

The chain links TRBV27 to TRBJ1-6, with 7 bases identical to TRBD1. The CDR3 has 15 amino acids. J lost 7 bases, V lost 6 bases, and 9 bases had no gene match. Germline V gives CDR1 MNHEY, CDR2 SMNVEV (reference sequence). The CDR3 loop reads CASSAGQGVNSPLHF. The CDR3, as DNA: TGTGCCAGCAGCGCCGGGCAGGGGGTCAATTCACCCCTCCACTTT.

V usage is TRBV11-2 and J usage is TRBJ1-1, with D possibly TRBD1 on 5 matching bases. Germline loops: CDR1 SGHAT, CDR2 FQNNGV. The CDR3 spans 15 residues. V was cut by 2 bases and J by 6 bases, with 16 bases left in between. CDR3 sequence (DNA): TGTGCCAGCAGCTTAAAGGACAAACGGTTCGCTGAAGCTTTCTTT. It specifies CASSLKDKRFAEAFF.

The rearrangement joins TRBV12-3 or TRBV12-4 to TRBJ1-2; D remains unclear. V was shortened by 4 bases and J by 0 bases, with 0 bases between the two germline ends. The CDR3 totals 11 residues. As DNA, the CDR3 is TGTGCCAGCAGTTCTAACTATGGCTACACCTTC. It translates to CASSSNYGYTF.

CDR3 region: CASSLVEGQLYNEQFF. The CDR3 coding sequence is TGCGCCAGCAGCTTGGTAGAGGGACAGCTCTACAATGAGCAGTTCTTC. The rearrangement uses TRBV5-1 and TRBJ2-1, with TRBD1 identical over 7 bases. Trimming removed 0 bases from V and 3 bases from J; junction bases left unmatched: 6. The CDR3 extends over 16 amino acids. The germline V gene encodes CDR1 SGHRS and CDR2 YFSETQ.

This CDR3 reads CAWGGPAGELFF. For the CDR3, the DNA is TGTGCCTGGGGGGGTCCGGCCGGGGAGCTGTTTTTT. This chain links TRBV30 with TRBJ2-2, with D possibly called TRBD1 or TRBD2 (5 bases each). V was pared by 5 bases and J by 6 bases, with 10 bases between. Germline CDR1 GTSNPN, CDR2 SVGIG (reference sequence). This CDR3 is 12 amino acids long.

The rearrangement links TRBV20-1 to TRBJ1-2, with no clear D. V lost 6 bases and J lost 3, with 14 bases in between. Germline-derived CDR1 and CDR2 are DFQATT and SNEGSKA (reference sequence). The CDR3 has 13 residues. This CDR3 reads CSARPPQYYGYTF. In DNA, the CDR3 is TGCAGTGCCCGGCCACCCCAATACTATGGCTACACCTTC.

This chain joins TRBV28 and TRBJ1-1; D not resolved. Germline lookup yields CDR1 MDHEN and CDR2 SYDVKM. V was clipped by 6 bases and J by 4 bases, with 9 bases between them. The CDR3 contains 12 residues. The CDR3 nucleotides are TGTGCCAGCAGCCCGGGGTCCACTGAAGCTTTCTTT. It specifies CASSPGSTEAFF.

This rearrangement joins TRBV27 to TRBJ2-1; the D gene is possibly TRBD2 (6 bases). The germline V gene encodes CDR1 MNHEY and CDR2 SMNVEV (reference sequence). V was clipped by 5 bases and J by 6 bases, with 20 bases between them. The CDR3 has 16 residues. CDR3 region: CASSPPGLAAPNEQFF. For the CDR3, the DNA is TGTGCCAGCAGTCCCCCGGGGTTAGCGGCGCCCAATGAGCAGTTCTTC.

CDR3 nucleotides: TGCAGCGTTGAAGATCGGGGAATGAAAGAGACCCAGTACTTC. Amino acid sequence: CSVEDRGMKETQYF. The rearrangement links TRBV29-1 to TRBJ2-5; tentatively, D is TRBD2 (5 bases). The V gene's germline CDR1 is SQVTM and CDR2 ANQGSEA. The CDR3 has 14 residues. V lost 0 bases and J lost 3, with 11 bases in between.

CDR3 bases: TGTGCCAGCAGTGGGGGGACAGGGAGGTACTATGGCTACACCTTC. As protein: CASSGGTGRYYGYTF. The chain employs TRBV25-1 and TRBJ1-2; 9 bases map to TRBD1. V shed 4 bases, J shed 3 bases, and the junction held 6 bases outside the gene matches. Looked up from germline, CDR1 is MGHDK and CDR2 is SYGVNS. The CDR3 runs to 15 residues.

This clonotype appeared a single time. This chain joins TRBV27 and TRBJ1-6, with D perhaps matching TRBD1 (5 bases). CDR3 length: 13 amino acids. Per the germline V gene, CDR1 is MNHEY and CDR2 is SMNVEV (reference sequence). The V gene lost 3 bases and the J gene lost 10 bases, with 10 bases spanning the gap. The CDR3 DNA reads as TGTGCCAGCAGTTTCGGGGCCACCTCACCCCTCCACTTT. Residues: CASSFGATSPLHF.

CDR3 nucleotide sequence: TGCAGTGCTAGAGATCCCGAGACCAACACTGAAGCTTTCTTT. This sequence encodes CSARDPETNTEAFF. The chain recombines TRBV20-1 with TRBJ1-1; no clear D. This CDR3 is built from 14 residues. V dropped 0 bases and J dropped 2 bases, with 10 bases sitting between them. Germline assignment: CDR1 DFQATT and CDR2 SNEGSKA (reference sequence).

The sample holds one count of this clonotype. The chain links TRBV4-1 to TRBJ2-1; D may be TRBD2 (5 bases). This CDR3 spans 13 amino acids. Germline CDR1 and CDR2: MGHRA and YSYEKL. V was pared by 4 bases and J by 12 bases, with 16 bases between. This CDR3 is CASSLQLGKGQFF. The CDR3 DNA follows: TGCGCCAGCAGCCTACAACTCGGGAAAGGGCAGTTCTTC.

The rearrangement links TRBV3-1 to TRBJ1-4; TRBD1 matches 8 bases. The V segment lost 4 bases and the J segment 8 bases; nucleotides outside the gene matches: 9. CDR3 size: 15 residues. Per the germline V gene, CDR1 is LGHDT and CDR2 is YNNKEL (reference sequence). The CDR3 reads CASSRSTGEGEKLFF. CDR3 coding DNA: TGTGCCAGCAGCCGATCGACAGGGGAGGGAGAAAAACTGTTTTTT. Looking up the rest from reference TRBV3-1 and TRBJ1-4 gives the full variable domain: DTAVSQTPKYLVTQMGNDKSIKCEQNLGHDTMYWYKQDSKKFLKIMFSYNNKELIINETVPNRFSPKSPDKAHLNLHINSLELGDSAVYFCASSRSTGEGEKLFFGSGTQLSVL.

This rearrangement joins TRBV18 to TRBJ2-1; no reliable D call. Trimming took off 2 bases at V and 10 bases at J, with 6 bases between the two ends. This CDR3 spans 11 amino acids. Germline lookup yields CDR1 KGHSH and CDR2 LQKENI. The DNA for the CDR3 is TGTGCCAGCTCACCAAGCGCCGAGCAGTTCTTC. Translated: CASSPSAEQFF.

This chain connects TRBV29-1 to TRBJ2-1; 8 bases are shared with TRBD1. The junction had 19 bases not matched to a gene; V was cut back by 5 bases and J by 10 bases. Germline V gene lookup returns CDR1 SQVTM and CDR2 ANQGSEA. The CDR3 totals 16 residues. The chain's CDR3 is CSVTDREGAGPREQFF. CDR3 bases: TGCAGCGTTACGGACAGGGAAGGCGCGGGCCCCCGGGAGCAGTTCTTC.

This clonotype appeared a single time. The chain employs TRBV27 and TRBJ2-3; perhaps D is TRBD1 or TRBD2 (5 bases each). V was cut by 7 bases and J by 5 bases, with 13 bases left in between. Germline V CDR1 and CDR2: MNHEY, SMNVEV (reference sequence). The CDR3 covers 13 residues. The CDR3 coding sequence is TGTGCCAGCATTCCCCGGGACGGAGATACGCAGTATTTT. It is translated as CASIPRDGDTQYF.

This clonotype was recorded once. This chain uses TRBV27 with TRBJ1-6; D is ambiguous. CDR3 size: 12 residues. V was pared by 11 bases and J by 6 bases, with 11 bases between. Germline CDR1 MNHEY, CDR2 SMNVEV (reference sequence). CDR3 amino acids: CASQTANSPLHF. CDR3 nucleotides: TGTGCCTCCCAGACGGCTAATTCACCCCTCCACTTT.

The V gene is TRBV3-1, the J gene TRBJ1-4, with D hard to call. Germline V gene lookup returns CDR1 LGHDT and CDR2 YNNKEL (reference sequence). Trimming took off 2 bases at V and 1 base at J, with 11 bases between the two ends. The CDR3 length is 16 residues. CDR3: CASSQSTSGTNEKLFF. Written as DNA, the CDR3 is TGTGCCAGCAGCCAAAGCACCTCCGGAACTAATGAAAAACTGTTTTTT.

V and J are TRBV14 and TRBJ2-1, with D tentatively TRBD1 (5 bases). Trimming cost V 2 bases and J 6 bases, with 8 bases left between them. The length of the CDR3 is 13 residues. The germline gives CDR1 SGHDN, CDR2 FVKESK. The CDR3 sequence is CASSQYQGNEQFF. CDR3 sequence (DNA): TGTGCCAGCAGCCAATATCAGGGCAATGAGCAGTTCTTC.

This clonotype was seen only once. The V and J genes are TRBV27 and TRBJ1-5, with D possibly matching TRBD1 (6 bases). This CDR3 spans 14 amino acids. The germline V gene encodes CDR1 MNHEY and CDR2 SMNVEV (reference sequence). Trimming removed 6 bases at V and 4 bases at J, with 13 bases between. The chain's CDR3 is CASRRRGLNQPQHF. The CDR3 DNA reads as TGTGCCAGCAGACGCAGGGGTCTTAATCAGCCCCAGCATTTT.